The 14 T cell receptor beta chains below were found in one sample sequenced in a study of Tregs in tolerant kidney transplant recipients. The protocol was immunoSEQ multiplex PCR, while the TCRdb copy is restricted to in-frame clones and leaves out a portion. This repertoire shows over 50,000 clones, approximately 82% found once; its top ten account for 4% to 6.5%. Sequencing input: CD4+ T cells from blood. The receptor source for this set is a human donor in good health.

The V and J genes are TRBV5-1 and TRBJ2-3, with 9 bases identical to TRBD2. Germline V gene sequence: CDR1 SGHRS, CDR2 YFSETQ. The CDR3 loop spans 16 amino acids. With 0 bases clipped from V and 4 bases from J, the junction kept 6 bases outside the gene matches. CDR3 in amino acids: CASSLESAGGSDTQYF. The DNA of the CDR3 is TGCGCCAGCAGCTTGGAATCAGCGGGGGGCTCAGATACGCAGTATTTT.

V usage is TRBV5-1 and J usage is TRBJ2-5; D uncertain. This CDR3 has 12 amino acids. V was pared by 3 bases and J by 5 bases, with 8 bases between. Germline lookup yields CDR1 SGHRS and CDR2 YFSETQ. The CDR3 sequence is CASSSLGETQYF. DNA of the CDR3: TGCGCCAGCAGCTCTCTCGGGGAGACCCAGTACTTC.

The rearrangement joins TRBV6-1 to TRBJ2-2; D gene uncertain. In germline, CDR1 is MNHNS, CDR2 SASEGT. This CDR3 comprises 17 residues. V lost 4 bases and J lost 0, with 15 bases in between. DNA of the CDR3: TGTGCCAGCAGTGGTGACATCCGGTTCGCGAACACCGGGGAGCTGTTTTTT. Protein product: CASSGDIRFANTGELFF.

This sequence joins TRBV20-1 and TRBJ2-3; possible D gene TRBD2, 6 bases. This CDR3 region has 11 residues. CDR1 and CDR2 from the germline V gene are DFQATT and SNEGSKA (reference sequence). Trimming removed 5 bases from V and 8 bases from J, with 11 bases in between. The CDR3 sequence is CSAWAGSTQYF. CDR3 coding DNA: TGCAGTGCTTGGGCCGGGAGTACGCAGTATTTT.

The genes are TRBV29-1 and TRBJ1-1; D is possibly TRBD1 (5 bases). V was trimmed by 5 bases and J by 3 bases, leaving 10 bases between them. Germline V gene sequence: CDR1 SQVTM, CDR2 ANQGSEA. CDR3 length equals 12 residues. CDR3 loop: CSVKLRDTEAFF. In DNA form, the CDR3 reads TGCAGCGTTAAACTCAGGGACACTGAAGCTTTCTTT.

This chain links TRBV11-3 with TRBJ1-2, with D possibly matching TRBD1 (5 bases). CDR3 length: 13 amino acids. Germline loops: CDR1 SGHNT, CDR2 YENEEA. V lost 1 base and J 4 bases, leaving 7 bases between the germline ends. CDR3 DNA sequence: TGTGCCAGCAGCTTAGTCGGGGCCTATGGCTACACCTTC. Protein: CASSLVGAYGYTF.

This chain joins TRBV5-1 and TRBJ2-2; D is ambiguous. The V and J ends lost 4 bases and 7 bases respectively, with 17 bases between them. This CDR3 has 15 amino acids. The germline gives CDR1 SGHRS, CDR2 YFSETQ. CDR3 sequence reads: CASSPGLRSVGELFF. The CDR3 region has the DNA TGCGCCAGCAGCCCGGGCTTACGATCTGTCGGGGAGCTGTTTTTT.

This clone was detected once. In DNA, the CDR3 is TGTGCCAGCAGCCTAGGGGCGGGGAGGCAGTTCTTC. The encoded protein is CASSLGAGRQFF. The gene calls are TRBV7-9 and TRBJ2-1, with D perhaps TRBD2 (6 bases). The germline V gene has CDR1 SEHNR and CDR2 FQNEAQ (reference sequence). CDR3 length: 12 residues. V lost 5 bases and J 12 bases, leaving 14 bases between the germline ends.

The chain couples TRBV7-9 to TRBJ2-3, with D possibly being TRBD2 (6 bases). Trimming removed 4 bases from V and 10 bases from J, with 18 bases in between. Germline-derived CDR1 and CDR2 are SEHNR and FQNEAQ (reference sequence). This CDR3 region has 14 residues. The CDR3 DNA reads TGTGCCAGCAGCTCCGGGACTCGCGACGGTGCGCAGTATTTT. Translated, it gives CASSSGTRDGAQYF.

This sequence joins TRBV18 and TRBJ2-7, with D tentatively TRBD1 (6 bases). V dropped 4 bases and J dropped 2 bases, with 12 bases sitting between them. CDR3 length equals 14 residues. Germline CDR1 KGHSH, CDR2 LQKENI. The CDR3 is CASSQNGQTYEQYF. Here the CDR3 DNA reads TGTGCCAGCTCACAAAACGGACAGACCTACGAGCAGTACTTC. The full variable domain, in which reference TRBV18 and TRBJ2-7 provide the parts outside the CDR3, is NAGVMQNPRHLVRRRGQEARLRCSPMKGHSHVYWYRQLPEEGLKFMVYLQKENIIDESGMPKERFSAEFPKEGPSILRIQQVVRGDSAAYFCASSQNGQTYEQYFGPGTRLTVT.

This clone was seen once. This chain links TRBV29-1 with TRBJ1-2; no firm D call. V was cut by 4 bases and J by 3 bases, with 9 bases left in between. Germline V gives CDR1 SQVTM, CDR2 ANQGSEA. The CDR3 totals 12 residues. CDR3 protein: CSVVNSYYGYTF. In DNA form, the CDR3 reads TGCAGCGTTGTTAACAGCTACTATGGCTACACCTTC.

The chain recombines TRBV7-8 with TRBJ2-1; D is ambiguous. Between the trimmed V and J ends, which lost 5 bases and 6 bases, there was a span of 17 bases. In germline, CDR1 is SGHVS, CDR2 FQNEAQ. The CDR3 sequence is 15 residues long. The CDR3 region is CASSPIVGYLNEQFF. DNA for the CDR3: TGTGCCAGCAGCCCGATAGTAGGATACCTCAATGAGCAGTTCTTC.

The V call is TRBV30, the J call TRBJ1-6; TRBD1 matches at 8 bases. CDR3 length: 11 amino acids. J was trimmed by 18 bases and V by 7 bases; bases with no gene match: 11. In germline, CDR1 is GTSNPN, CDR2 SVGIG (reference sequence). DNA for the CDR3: TGTGCCTTCGAACAGGGGGGGCTGCGCCACTTT. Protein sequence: CAFEQGGLRHF. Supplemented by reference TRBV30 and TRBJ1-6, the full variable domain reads SQTIHQWPATLVQPVGSPLSLECTVEGTSNPNLYWYRQAAGRGLQLLFYSVGIGQISSEVPQNLSASRPQDRQFILSSKKLLLSDSGFYLCAFEQGGLRHFGNGTRLTVT.

The CDR3 nucleotides read TGTGCCAGTAGCCGTAATCCGGGACAGGGGTATGGCTACACCTTC. Translated: CASSRNPGQGYGYTF. The V gene is TRBV19, the J gene TRBJ1-2, with 10 bases fitting TRBD1. This CDR3 has 15 residues. J gave up 5 bases and V 6 bases, and 9 bases lay outside the gene matches. Germline loops: CDR1 LNHDA, CDR2 SQIVND (reference sequence).